These T cell receptor beta chains were read from a single sample in a study of T cell repertoires in cytomegalovirus infection. TCRdb reprocessed the reads with MiXCR, giving one entry per CDR3 protein. The top ten clones hold approximately 59% of a sample with 200,000 or so distinct CDR3 sequences, about 39% of them seen once. The antigens of these receptors remain unknown. The sample here was CD8+ T cells from cultured PBMCs, taken from culture after CMV antigen stimulation. These receptor sequences come from a human donor in good health (CMV status not recorded). Some clones in this sample may be carry-over from other donors' samples. CDR3s include the opening cysteine and the closing phenylalanine or tryptophan. D genes are given only for firm matches. Clone sizes are given selectively: once, few, many, or a class where the clone is expanded.

d_gene	len	v_gene	abundance	j_gene	CDR3aa	CDR3nt
.	14	TRBV7-3	.	TRBJ2-7	CASSLNFGHREQYF	TGTGCCAGCAGCTTAAATTTCGGACATCGGGAGCAGTACTTC
.	14	TRBV29-1	few	TRBJ2-1	CSVDWKEAYNEQFF	TGCAGCGTTGATTGGAAGGAGGCCTACAATGAGCAGTTCTTC
TRBD1	14	TRBV19	.	TRBJ2-6	CASSTPDRSNVLTF	TGTGCCAGTAGTACCCCGGACAGGTCCAACGTCCTGACTTTC
TRBD2	19	TRBV4-1	.	TRBJ2-1	CASSQDPTSGRGLYNEQFF	TGCGCCAGCAGCCAAGATCCGACTAGCGGGAGGGGACTTTACAATGAGCAGTTCTTC
.	14	TRBV7-3	few	TRBJ1-1	CASSLTRVNTEAFF	TGTGCCAGCAGCTTAACGAGGGTGAACACTGAAGCTTTCTTT
.	13	TRBV7-9	.	TRBJ2-2	CASSFRQIGELFF	TGTGCCAGCAGCTTCCGACAGATCGGGGAGCTGTTTTTT
.	15	TRBV7-9	.	TRBJ1-1	CASSPPWGMNTEAFF	TGTGCCAGCAGCCCGCCCTGGGGCATGAACACTGAAGCTTTCTTT
.	18	TRBV12-3/TRBV12-4	few	TRBJ2-3	CASSFILQRGSDTDTQYF	TGTGCCAGCAGTTTTATCCTCCAACGTGGTAGCGACACAGATACGCAGTATTTT
.	15	TRBV4-1	.	TRBJ2-7	CASSQESWGSYEQYF	TGCGCCAGCAGCCAAGAGTCTTGGGGGTCCTACGAGCAGTACTTC
.	13	TRBV27	.	TRBJ1-5	CASSFQVGQPQHF	TGTGCCAGCAGTTTCCAGGTCGGACAGCCCCAGCATTTT
TRBD1	17	TRBV7-9	few	TRBJ1-2	CASSPPSGQLKAYGYTF	TGTGCCAGCAGCCCACCCTCGGGACAGTTAAAAGCCTATGGCTACACCTTC
.	14	TRBV7-6	.	TRBJ2-3	CASSPPKLQISQYF	TGTGCCAGCAGCCCCCCGAAGCTGCAAATTTCTCAGTATTTT
TRBD2	17	TRBV4-2	few	TRBJ2-2	CASSQENSGSGTGELFF	TGTGCCAGCAGCCAAGAGAACAGCGGGAGTGGCACCGGGGAGCTGTTTTTT
.	16	TRBV7-9	.	TRBJ1-4	CASSSSQGPANEKLFF	TGTGCCAGCAGCTCCTCTCAGGGGCCTGCGAATGAAAAACTGTTTTTT
.	15	TRBV28	.	TRBJ1-1	CASSPPGELNTEAFF	TGTGCCAGCAGTCCGCCGGGAGAGCTGAACACTGAAGCTTTCTTT
.	15	TRBV27	.	TRBJ1-5	CASSLSKGFYQPQHF	TGTGCCAGCAGTTTATCTAAGGGTTTCTATCAGCCCCAGCATTTT
TRBD2	16	TRBV20-1	.	TRBJ2-1	CSARDVLAGGPNEQFF	TGCAGTGCTAGAGACGTCCTAGCGGGAGGGCCGAATGAGCAGTTCTTC
.	13	TRBV29-1	.	TRBJ2-6	CSVLQSGANVLTF	TGCAGCGTTCTTCAGTCTGGGGCCAACGTCCTGACTTTC
TRBD1	13	TRBV7-3	.	TRBJ2-7	CASSATGSGEQYF	TGTGCCAGCAGCGCGACAGGGTCAGGAGAGCAGTACTTC
.	13	TRBV28	.	TRBJ2-2	CASSFPGPTRLFF	TGTGCCAGCAGTTTTCCGGGCCCTACACGGCTGTTTTTT
.	12	TRBV12-3/TRBV12-4	.	TRBJ2-7	CASRSGWGEQYF	TGTGCCAGCAGATCTGGGTGGGGCGAGCAGTACTTC
.	16	TRBV19	.	TRBJ1-3	CASSIDNGNSGNTIYF	TGTGCCAGTAGTATAGATAACGGGAACTCTGGAAACACCATATATTTT
.	14	TRBV27	.	TRBJ2-2	CATGILGGTGELFF	TGTGCAACGGGGATCCTGGGGGGCACCGGGGAGCTGTTTTTT
.	13	TRBV7-7	few	TRBJ2-1	CASSYDLANEQFF	TGTGCTAGCAGTTATGATCTCGCCAATGAGCAGTTCTTC
.	14	TRBV12-3/TRBV12-4	many	TRBJ1-3	CASSFTDSGNTIYF	TGTGCCAGCAGTTTTACGGACAGTGGAAACACCATATATTTT
TRBD1	14	TRBV19	.	TRBJ2-7	CASSIGGGLYEQYF	TGTGCCAGTAGTATAGGAGGGGGCCTATACGAGCAGTACTTC
.	17	TRBV6-5	few	TRBJ2-1	CASSYLGPAVSYNEQFF	TGTGCCAGCAGTTACCTTGGCCCAGCGGTCTCCTACAATGAGCAGTTCTTC
.	15	TRBV5-1	few	TRBJ1-4	CASSSEVTTNEKLFF	TGCGCCAGCAGCTCCGAAGTCACAACTAATGAAAAACTGTTTTTT
TRBD2	18	TRBV14	.	TRBJ2-5	CASSRLSLAGGLQETQYF	TGTGCCAGCAGTCGTCTCAGTCTAGCGGGAGGACTCCAAGAGACCCAGTACTTC
.	16	TRBV5-1	.	TRBJ2-1	CASSFSGVHTYNEQFF	TGCGCCAGCAGCTTTTCAGGGGTACATACCTACAATGAGCAGTTCTTC
.	13	TRBV28	.	TRBJ2-1	CASSPTHKRTEFF	TGTGCCAGCAGCCCCACCCATAAGCGGACCGAGTTCTTC